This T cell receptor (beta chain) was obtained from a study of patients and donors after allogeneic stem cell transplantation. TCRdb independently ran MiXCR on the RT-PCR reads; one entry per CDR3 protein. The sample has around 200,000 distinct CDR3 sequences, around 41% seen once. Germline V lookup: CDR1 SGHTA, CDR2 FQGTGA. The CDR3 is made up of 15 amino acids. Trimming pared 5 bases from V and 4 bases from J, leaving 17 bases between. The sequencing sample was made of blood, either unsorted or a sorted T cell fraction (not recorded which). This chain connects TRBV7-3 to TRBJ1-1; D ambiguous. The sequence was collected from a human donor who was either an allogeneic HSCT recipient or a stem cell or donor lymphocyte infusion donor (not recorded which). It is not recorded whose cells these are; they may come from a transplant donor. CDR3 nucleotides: TGTGCCAGCAGCGTGTCATCGACGGACGGCACTGAAGCTTTCTTT. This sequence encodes CASSVSSTDGTEAFF.